Listed here is a single TCR beta chain. The source of the sample is a study of technical replicates of blood from four donors. The germline V gene has CDR1 MNHNS and CDR2 SASEGT. Deletions cut 11 bases from V and 0 bases from J, with 14 bases between. This CDR3 has 15 residues. Clones were read by immunoSEQ multiplex PCR, and TCRdb kept only the in-frame ones, dropping some. In the table there are tens of thousands of clones, 90% to 95% of which are singletons. The chain joins TRBV6-1 to TRBJ2-6; TRBD2 is a possible D gene (7 bases). Sequenced: PBMCs. This clonotype was obtained from a human donor in good health. Some clones in this sample may be carry-over from other donors' samples. Here the CDR3 DNA reads TGTGCCGGGGAGGGAGGGGGCTCTGGGGCCAACGTCCTGACTTTC. It codes for CAGEGGGSGANVLTF.